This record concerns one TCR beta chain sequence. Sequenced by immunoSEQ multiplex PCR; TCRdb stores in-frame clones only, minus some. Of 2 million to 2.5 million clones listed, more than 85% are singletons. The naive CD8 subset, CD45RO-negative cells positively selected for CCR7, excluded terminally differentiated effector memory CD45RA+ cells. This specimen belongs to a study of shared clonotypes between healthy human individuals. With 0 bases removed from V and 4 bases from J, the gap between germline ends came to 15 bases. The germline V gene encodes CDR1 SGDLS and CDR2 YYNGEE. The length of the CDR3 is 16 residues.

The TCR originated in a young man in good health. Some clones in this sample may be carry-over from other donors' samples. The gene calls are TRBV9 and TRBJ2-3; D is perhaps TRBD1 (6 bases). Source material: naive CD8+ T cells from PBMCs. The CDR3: CASSVAGGGGADTQYF. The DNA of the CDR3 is TGTGCCAGCAGCGTAGCTGGTGGGGGCGGAGCAGATACGCAGTATTTT.